This TCR beta chain was sequenced in a study of T cells in Graves' hyperthyroidism and ophthalmopathy. Graves' hyperthyroidism was deemed stable given no ophthalmopathy progression within 18 months. There were TCR beta CDR3 regions amplified from RNA transcripts. The HTBI primer set was used in a first-round RT-PCR of the TCR CDR3. TCRdb reprocessed the multiplex PCR reads with MiXCR, giving one entry per CDR3 protein. The sample has roughly 700,000 distinct CDR3 sequences; approximately 36% are singletons. This CDR3 comprises 12 residues. The V gene lost 6 bases and the J gene lost 5 bases, with 10 bases spanning the gap. Comment on this clonotype: This may be a read error: a much more frequent sequence differs by one nucleotide.

The TCR was taken from a woman in her forties with Graves' hyperthyroidism. Sequencing input: blood. This rearrangement joins TRBV12-3 or TRBV12-4 to TRBJ1-1; no reliable D call. CDR3 loop: CASRWIGTEAFF. The CDR3 DNA sequence: TGTGCCAGCAGATGGATAGGGACTGAAGCTTTCTTT.